The 20 T cell receptor beta chains below were found in one sample sequenced in a study of T cells after yellow fever vaccination. TCRdb re-called the 5' RACE reads with MiXCR, one entry per CDR3 protein. The sample includes under 700,000 distinct CDR3 sequences, roughly a sixth of them seen just once. The specimen comprised PBMCs, sampled about 5 days after the first yellow fever vaccination. The source of these receptors is a man aged 18 to 30 who received the YFV17D yellow fever vaccine.

This clonotype was seen only a few times. The rearrangement links TRBV20-1 to TRBJ2-3; 9 nucleotides agree with TRBD2. This CDR3 region has 13 residues. J gave up 4 bases and V 7 bases, and 6 bases lay outside the gene matches. Per the germline V gene, CDR1 is DFQATT and CDR2 is SNEGSKA (reference sequence). This chain's CDR3 is CSGGGALPDTQYF. As DNA, the CDR3 is TGCAGTGGCGGGGGGGCCCTCCCAGATACGCAGTATTTT.

The chain uses TRBV12-3 or TRBV12-4 and TRBJ2-5; D may correspond to TRBD1 or TRBD2 (6 bases each). V shed 6 bases and J shed 4 bases, with 24 bases lying between them. The CDR3 has 17 amino acids. CDR3 nucleotide sequence: TGTGCCAGCAGGGGGGGATCGATCAGAGGGGGATCAGAGACCCAGTACTTC. Residues: CASRGGSIRGGSETQYF.

The chain couples TRBV7-3 to TRBJ2-5; 8 bases align to TRBD2. V lost 5 bases and J lost 5; bases outside the gene matches: 7. The CDR3 runs to 14 residues. CDR1 and CDR2 from the germline V gene are SGHTA and FQGTGA. The CDR3 DNA sequence: TGTGCCAGCAGCCCGGGACTAGGTTGGGAGACCCAGTACTTC. Translation gives CASSPGLGWETQYF.

This chain joins TRBV6-4 and TRBJ2-5; D perhaps matches TRBD1 (7 bases). The ends were cut back, 6 bases at V and 4 bases at J, with 18 bases in the middle. Germline CDR1 reads MRHNA; CDR2 reads SNTAGT. CDR3 length equals 15 residues. The CDR3 sequence is CASRDRDREAETQYF. CDR3 nucleotides: TGTGCCAGCAGAGACCGAGACAGGGAGGCAGAGACCCAGTACTTC.

This clonotype has a count of ten or more. V is TRBV28 and J is TRBJ2-7; a possible D gene is TRBD2 (5 bases). The CDR3 is 14 amino acids. Germline CDR1 reads MDHEN; CDR2 reads SYDVKM. V dropped 6 bases and J dropped 6 bases, with 18 bases sitting between them. For the CDR3, the DNA is TGTGCCAGCAGAACCAGGAAAGCGGCAGGCGAGCAGTACGTC. Amino acid sequence: CASRTRKAAGEQYV.

In this sample, this clonotype turned up many times. The CDR3 nucleotides read TGCGCCAGCAGCTCCGATTCAGGGGGCGATACGCAGTATTTT. Translated, it gives CASSSDSGGDTQYF. The chain combines TRBV5-1 with TRBJ2-3, with TRBD1 matching over 8 bases. The junction had 6 bases not matched to a gene; V was cut back by 3 bases and J by 6 bases. In germline, CDR1 is SGHRS, CDR2 YFSETQ. The CDR3 is made up of 14 amino acids. Full variable domain (rest looked up from reference TRBV5-1 and TRBJ2-3): KAGVTQTPRYLIKTRGQQVTLSCSPISGHRSVSWYQQTPGQGLQFLFEYFSETQRNKGNFPGRFSGRQFSNSRSEMNVSTLELGDSALYLCASSSDSGGDTQYFGPGTRLTVL.

This clonotype was seen a few times. The chain uses TRBV6-5 and TRBJ1-2; 10 nucleotides align to TRBD1. CDR3 length: 16 amino acids. V shed 2 bases and J 4 bases; nucleotides not matched to a gene: 7. Germline V gene data show CDR1 as MNHEY and CDR2 as SVGAGI. The CDR3 coding sequence is TGTGCCAGCAGTTACCCGACAGGGGGCGAGGGCTATGGCTACACCTTC. As protein: CASSYPTGGEGYGYTF.

This clonotype was counted only a few times. The V and J genes are TRBV7-9 and TRBJ2-1; D may be TRBD1 (5 bases). The V gene's germline CDR1 is SEHNR and CDR2 FQNEAQ (reference sequence). Trimming shortened V by 1 base and J by 2 bases, and 12 bases separated the two germline ends. This CDR3 spans 16 amino acids. The CDR3 DNA reads TGTGCCAGCAGCTTAGGCCCCCAGGGTGCCTACAATGAGCAGTTCTTC. Amino acid sequence: CASSLGPQGAYNEQFF. The complete variable domain, with remaining parts taken from reference TRBV7-9 and TRBJ2-1, reads DTGVSQNPRHKITKRGQNVTFRCDPISEHNRLYWYRQTLGQGPEFLTYFQNEAQLEKSRLLSDRFSAERPKGSFSTLEIQRTEQGDSAMYLCASSLGPQGAYNEQFFGPGTRLTVL.

This clonotype came up a few times. The chain is built from TRBV9 and TRBJ1-3; a weak D match, TRBD1 (5 bases). The germline V and J ends were trimmed by 2 bases and 4 bases, with 13 bases remaining between them. Germline CDR1 and CDR2: SGDLS and YYNGEE. The CDR3 covers 15 residues. CDR3 protein: CASSVGQGHGNTIYF. Here the CDR3 DNA reads TGTGCCAGCAGCGTCGGCCAGGGCCACGGAAACACCATATATTTT.

The chain links TRBV7-2 to TRBJ2-5, with 7 bases that match TRBD2. Germline V gene lookup returns CDR1 SGHTA and CDR2 FQGNSA. J gave up 1 base and V 11 bases, and 10 bases lay outside the gene matches. This CDR3 region has 14 residues. In DNA form, the CDR3 reads TGTGCCTCACGGGTCCGACTAGCCCAAGAGACCCAGTACTTC. It codes for CASRVRLAQETQYF. Supplemented by reference TRBV7-2 and TRBJ2-5, the full variable domain reads GAGVSQSPSNKVTEKGKDVELRCDPISGHTALYWYRQSLGQGLEFLIYFQGNSAPDKSGLPSDRFSAERTGGSVSTLTIQRTQQEDSAVYLCASRVRLAQETQYFGPGTRLLVL.

The rearrangement links TRBV18 to TRBJ2-5; a possible D gene is TRBD2 (6 bases). The V gene's germline CDR1 is KGHSH and CDR2 LQKENI. Deletions cut 3 bases from V and 4 bases from J, with 15 bases between. The CDR3 runs to 15 residues. CDR3 DNA: TGTGCCAGCTCACCCAGTCGGGGGTGGGGAGAGACCCAGTACTTC. It translates to CASSPSRGWGETQYF.

This clonotype was found a few times. The CDR3 loop reads CASSPRTGRVTGELFF. The CDR3 nucleotides read TGTGCCAGCAGTCCTCGGACAGGGAGAGTCACCGGGGAGCTGTTTTTT. The rearrangement links TRBV12-3 or TRBV12-4 to TRBJ2-2, with TRBD1 identical over 8 bases. J was trimmed by 4 bases and V by 5 bases; bases with no gene match: 9. The CDR3 runs 16 residues.

In DNA, the CDR3 is TGCGCCAGCAGCCAAGGGTCGGTTCCCTCATACGAGCAGTACTTC. It codes for CASSQGSVPSYEQYF. This chain links TRBV4-3 with TRBJ2-7, with D uncertain. CDR1 LGHNA and CDR2 YSLEER come from the germline V gene. CDR3 length equals 15 residues. The V gene lost 1 base and the J gene lost 4 bases, with 14 bases spanning the gap.

This clonotype was counted many times. The genes are TRBV5-1 and TRBJ2-3; the D is unclear. The V end was cut by 5 bases, the J end by 2 bases, with 15 bases between. The length of the CDR3 is 15 residues. Germline V gives CDR1 SGHRS, CDR2 YFSETQ. This CDR3 reads CASRPEVQITDTQYF. The CDR3 DNA sequence: TGCGCCAGCAGGCCCGAAGTGCAGATCACAGATACGCAGTATTTT.

The CDR3 loop reads CASSESKPPGHAYEQYF. The CDR3 DNA sequence: TGCGCCAGCAGTGAGTCGAAACCCCCAGGGCATGCCTACGAGCAGTACTTC. The chain links TRBV10-1 to TRBJ2-7; D might be TRBD1 (5 bases). CDR3 length: 17 amino acids. Trimming shortened V by 0 bases and J by 2 bases, and 17 bases separated the two germline ends. CDR1 WNHNN and CDR2 SYGVQD come from the germline V gene (reference sequence).

This clonotype was seen ten or more times. V and J are TRBV11-2 and TRBJ2-1, with 8 bases fitting TRBD2. There are 16 residues in the CDR3. V trimming: 1 base; J trimming: 9 bases; junction bases outside the gene matches: 11. The germline V gene encodes CDR1 SGHAT and CDR2 FQNNGV. This chain's CDR3 is CASSLAVASGWGEQFF. CDR3 sequence (DNA): TGTGCCAGCAGCTTAGCAGTGGCTAGCGGGTGGGGTGAGCAGTTCTTC.

J is TRBJ1-2 and V is TRBV12-3 or TRBV12-4, with D possibly TRBD1 on 6 matching bases. Trimming removed 4 bases from V and 8 bases from J, with 14 bases in between. There are 13 residues in the CDR3. CDR3 DNA: TGTGCCAGCAGTTCGCGGTCAGGGGACGGCTACACCTTC. It codes for CASSSRSGDGYTF.

This clonotype was counted only a few times. J is TRBJ2-5 and V is TRBV3-1; 10 bases are shared with TRBD1. Germline CDR1 and CDR2: LGHDT and YNNKEL (reference sequence). There are 15 residues in the CDR3. The ends lost 0 bases at V and 6 bases at J; junction bases unmatched: 4. CDR3 amino acids: CASSQDRDRGQTQYF. As DNA, the CDR3 is TGTGCCAGCAGCCAAGACCGGGACAGGGGCCAGACCCAGTACTTC.

V usage is TRBV20-1 and J usage is TRBJ2-5, with 7 bases matching TRBD1. The germline V gene encodes CDR1 DFQATT and CDR2 SNEGSKA (reference sequence). V lost 3 bases and J lost 1; bases outside the gene matches: 8. The CDR3 extends over 15 amino acids. The CDR3 region is CSARPRTGFQETQYF. The CDR3 DNA sequence: TGCAGTGCTAGGCCCCGGACAGGATTCCAAGAGACCCAGTACTTC.

The chain couples TRBV20-1 to TRBJ2-3; 7 bases agree with TRBD2. Germline CDR1 and CDR2: DFQATT and SNEGSKA (reference sequence). This CDR3 has 17 amino acids. The V gene end was trimmed by 6 bases and the J gene end by 6 bases; junction bases not matched to a gene: 21. CDR3 residues: CSAVEGSRGSTTDTQYF. The CDR3 nucleotides read TGCAGTGCCGTCGAAGGGTCGCGGGGGTCGACCACGGATACGCAGTATTTT.